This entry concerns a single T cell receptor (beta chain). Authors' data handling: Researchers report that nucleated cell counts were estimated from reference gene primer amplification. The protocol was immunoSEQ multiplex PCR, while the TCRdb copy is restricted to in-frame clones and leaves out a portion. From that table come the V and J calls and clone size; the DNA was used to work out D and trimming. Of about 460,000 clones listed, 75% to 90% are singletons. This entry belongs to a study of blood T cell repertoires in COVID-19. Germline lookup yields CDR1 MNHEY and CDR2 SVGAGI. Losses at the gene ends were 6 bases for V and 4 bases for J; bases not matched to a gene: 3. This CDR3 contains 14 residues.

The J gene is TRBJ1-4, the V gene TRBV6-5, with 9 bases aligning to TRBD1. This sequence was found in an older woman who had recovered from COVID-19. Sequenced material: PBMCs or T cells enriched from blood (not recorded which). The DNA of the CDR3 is TGTGCCAGCAGAGGACAGGGGAATAATGAAAAACTGTTTTTT. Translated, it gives CASRGQGNNEKLFF.